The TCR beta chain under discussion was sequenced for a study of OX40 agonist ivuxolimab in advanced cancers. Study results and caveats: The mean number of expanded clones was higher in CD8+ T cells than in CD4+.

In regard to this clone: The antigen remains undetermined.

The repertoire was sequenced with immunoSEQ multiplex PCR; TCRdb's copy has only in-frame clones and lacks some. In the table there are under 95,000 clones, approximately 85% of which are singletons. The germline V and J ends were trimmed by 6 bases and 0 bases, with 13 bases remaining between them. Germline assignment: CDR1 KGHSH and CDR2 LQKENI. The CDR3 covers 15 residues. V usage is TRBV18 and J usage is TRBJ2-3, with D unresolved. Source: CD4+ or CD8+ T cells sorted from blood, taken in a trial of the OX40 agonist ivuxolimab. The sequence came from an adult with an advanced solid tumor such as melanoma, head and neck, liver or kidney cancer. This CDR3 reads CASSPTVHSTDTQYF. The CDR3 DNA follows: TGTGCCAGCTCCCCGACGGTACATAGCACAGATACGCAGTATTTT.